Listed below are T cell receptor beta chains from one sample, sequenced in a study of blood T cell repertoires in COVID-19. Clones were sequenced by immunoSEQ multiplex PCR, and TCRdb holds only the in-frame ones, with some missing. The top ten clones hold more than 4.5% of a sample with approximately 240,000 clones, 82% of them seen once. The specimen was peripheral blood. The receptors stem from a woman aged 80 or over with active or convalescent COVID-19. Both conserved end residues are trimmed from each CDR3. Fields, in order: V gene, clone size, CDR3 protein. Clone size is shown for a subset of rows, as once, few, many or a class of expanded clone.

v_call: TRBV3-1/TRBV3-2
clone_size: .
cdr3_aa: ASTSGQGTGTEAF

v_call: TRBV28
clone_size: few
cdr3_aa: ASSLVTGYEQY

v_call: TRBV23-1
clone_size: .
cdr3_aa: ASRHRQGTGNTIY

v_call: TRBV21-1
clone_size: .
cdr3_aa: ASSRSWTGNRKTQY

v_call: TRBV12-3/TRBV12-4
clone_size: .
cdr3_aa: ASSFSGNYEQY

v_call: TRBV19
clone_size: .
cdr3_aa: ASTGGANQPQH

v_call: TRBV2
clone_size: .
cdr3_aa: ASKPSSGNNQPQH

v_call: TRBV5-1
clone_size: .
cdr3_aa: ASSAGSTDTQY

v_call: TRBV2
clone_size: .
cdr3_aa: ASSERTQIRSGNTIY

v_call: TRBV13
clone_size: few
cdr3_aa: ASSLQGEVVAF

v_call: TRBV19
clone_size: .
cdr3_aa: ASKQTVLSSGANVLT

v_call: TRBV11-2
clone_size: .
cdr3_aa: ASSLLREGTEAF

v_call: TRBV19
clone_size: .
cdr3_aa: ASNRRNEKLF

v_call: TRBV5-1
clone_size: .
cdr3_aa: ASSRTFGGGGTDTQY

v_call: TRBV19
clone_size: .
cdr3_aa: ASSIPGGKSPLH

v_call: TRBV12-3/TRBV12-4
clone_size: once
cdr3_aa: ASSLSTEAF

v_call: TRBV6-2/TRBV6-3
clone_size: .
cdr3_aa: ASSYSRSGRGTIY

v_call: TRBV24-1
clone_size: .
cdr3_aa: ATSPGTGQENQY

v_call: TRBV2
clone_size: .
cdr3_aa: ASSDEQGNSPLH

v_call: TRBV7-9
clone_size: .
cdr3_aa: ASSLDGGTYGYT

v_call: TRBV4-2
clone_size: .
cdr3_aa: ASSHGQGALDEKLF

v_call: TRBV5-1
clone_size: .
cdr3_aa: ASSLEVGDRVYGYT

v_call: TRBV5-5
clone_size: few
cdr3_aa: ASSLVEAAGLIPVNTEAF

v_call: TRBV6-1
clone_size: .
cdr3_aa: ASSEELSGGPIYNEQF

v_call: TRBV4-2
clone_size: once
cdr3_aa: ASSWGQGEDQPQH

v_call: TRBV5-1
clone_size: .
cdr3_aa: ASSLAGTPDNEQF

v_call: TRBV29-1
clone_size: .
cdr3_aa: SVERQGSEAF

v_call: TRBV3-1/TRBV3-2
clone_size: .
cdr3_aa: ASSQVLPTVDRGNYGYT

v_call: TRBV30
clone_size: .
cdr3_aa: AWSAGLQETQY

v_call: TRBV4-2
clone_size: .
cdr3_aa: ASSQEGSGSQPQH

v_call: TRBV6-5
clone_size: .
cdr3_aa: ASDLQGAGETQY

v_call: TRBV18
clone_size: .
cdr3_aa: ASSPPGYRGPQPQH